The clone carrying this T cell receptor beta chain is a singleton in its sample. The antigen is undetermined. The same CDR3 also results from other DNA sequences found in this sample. The source of the sample is a study of cytomegalovirus exposure and HLA in healthy donors. General observations from the study: Upon later analysis, TCR association rates were observed to vary by HLA locus, being highest for DRB1 and lowest for HLA-C. The records held CMV serostatus as the only immune exposure information. Researchers counted over 150 TCR beta chains as cytomegalovirus-associated.

CDR3 length equals 14 residues. Germline V gene sequence: CDR1 SGHKS, CDR2 YYEKEE (reference sequence). V shed 6 bases and J shed 1 base, with 11 bases lying between them. Healthy individuals who donated bone marrow served as the donors. The PCR contained 60 Vbeta and 13 Jbeta primers. The data were produced by immunoSEQ multiplex PCR, yet TCRdb's version contains in-frame clones alone and is incomplete. This table holds around 200,000 clones, around four fifths found once. This receptor was taken from a man aged 50-60 years in good health and CMV-seronegative. Sequencing used PBMCs. The V gene is TRBV5-5, the J gene TRBJ1-5; D gene unclear. CDR3 DNA: TGTGCCAGCACCCTGGACTGGAGCAATCAGCCCCAGCATTTT. Translated, it gives CASTLDWSNQPQHF.